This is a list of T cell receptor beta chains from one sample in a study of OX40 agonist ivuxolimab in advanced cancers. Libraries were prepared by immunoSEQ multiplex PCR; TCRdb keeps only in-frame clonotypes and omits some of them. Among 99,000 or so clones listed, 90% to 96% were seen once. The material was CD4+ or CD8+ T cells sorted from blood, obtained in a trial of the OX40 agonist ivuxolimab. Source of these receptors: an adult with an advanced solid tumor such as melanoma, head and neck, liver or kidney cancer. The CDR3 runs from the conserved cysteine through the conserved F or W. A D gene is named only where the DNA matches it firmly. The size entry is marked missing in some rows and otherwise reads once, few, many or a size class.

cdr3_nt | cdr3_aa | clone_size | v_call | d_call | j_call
TGTGCCAGTAGTATAGACTCAAGGACAGCGTCCCAAGAGACCCAGTACTTC | CASSIDSRTASQETQYF | - | TRBV19 | - | TRBJ2-5
TGTGCCAGCAGTTACTCTGGCAGAAGCAATGAGCAGTTCTTC | CASSYSGRSNEQFF | - | TRBV6-6 | - | TRBJ2-1
TGTGCCAGCAGTTTTCAGGGGAACTACGAGCAGTACTTC | CASSFQGNYEQYF | - | TRBV27 | - | TRBJ2-7
TGTGCCAGCAGCAAAGAGGGAGATCCAGGGCGTTGTGTTTACGGGGAGCTGTTTTTT | CASSKEGDPGRCVYGELFF | - | TRBV21-1 | - | TRBJ2-2
TGTGCCAGCAGCGTAGGGGCTAGCGGGAGCGACGAGCAGTACTTC | CASSVGASGSDEQYF | once | TRBV9 | TRBD2 | TRBJ2-7
TGTGCCAGCAGTGGGGACTGGTCCCAAGAGACCCAGTACTTC | CASSGDWSQETQYF | - | TRBV6-1 | - | TRBJ2-5
TGTGCCAGCAGCTTAGCGACAGGCCAGATCGGGAGTGAAGCTTTCTTT | CASSLATGQIGSEAFF | - | TRBV7-9 | - | TRBJ1-1
TGCAGCGCCACAGCAAATTACGAGCAGTACTTC | CSATANYEQYF | - | TRBV29-1 | - | TRBJ2-7
TGCGCCAGCAGCCAAGGTGGTAGCGGGAGCGTTAGCTACGAGCAGTACTTC | CASSQGGSGSVSYEQYF | - | TRBV4-1 | TRBD2 | TRBJ2-7
TGTGCCAGCAGGGGGGACAGGGTTGCGTTTAACACTGAAGCTTTCTTT | CASRGDRVAFNTEAFF | - | TRBV28 | TRBD1 | TRBJ1-1
TGTGCCAGTAGTATAAGGGGCCCGGGACAGGGGATCTACAATGAGCAGTTCTTC | CASSIRGPGQGIYNEQFF | - | TRBV19 | TRBD1 | TRBJ2-1
TGTGCCAGCAGCCCCGCCCCCACCGGGGAGCTGTTTTTT | CASSPAPTGELFF | - | TRBV6-6 | - | TRBJ2-2
TGTGCCAGCAGCTTGGGGGCCCAAGCCAAAAACATTCAGTACTTC | CASSLGAQAKNIQYF | - | TRBV5-6 | - | TRBJ2-4
TGTGCCAGCAGAGAAGCTAACTATGGCTACACCTTC | CASREANYGYTF | - | TRBV27 | - | TRBJ1-2
TGTGCCAGTAGTATAGATAGCGGGCAGGGGAATGAGCAGTTCTTC | CASSIDSGQGNEQFF | - | TRBV19 | - | TRBJ2-1
TGTGCCAGTAGTAATTCCTATGAGGAGCTGTTTTTT | CASSNSYEELFF | once | TRBV19 | - | TRBJ2-2
TGTGCCAGCACGAGTTTAGATAATCATGGTACCGGGGAGCTGTTTTTT | CASTSLDNHGTGELFF | - | TRBV27 | - | TRBJ2-2
TGTGCCAGCACTGCTCTGGGGCAGGGAGGATCACCCCTCCACTTT | CASTALGQGGSPLHF | - | TRBV7-9 | - | TRBJ1-6
TGTGCCACCAGCAGAGTAGGCGTGGGTTACGAGCAGTACTTC | CATSRVGVGYEQYF | - | TRBV15 | - | TRBJ2-7
TGTGCCAGCCTCCTAGCAGGCGGGGAGCTGTTTTTT | CASLLAGGELFF | - | TRBV7-2 | - | TRBJ2-2
TGTGCTAGTGGTCCCAACACCGACCAAGAGACCCAGTACTTC | CASGPNTDQETQYF | - | TRBV12-5 | - | TRBJ2-5
TGTGCCAGCAGCTACAGGGTTGGCGAGCAGTACTTC | CASSYRVGEQYF | - | TRBV7-9 | - | TRBJ2-7
TGCAGCGTTGGACGAGTTCATAGCAATCAGCCCCAGCATTTT | CSVGRVHSNQPQHF | - | TRBV29-1 | - | TRBJ1-5